This T cell receptor (beta chain) was identified in a study of CD4+ T cells in melanoma. Only in-frame clones appear in the TCRdb table, and some are missing; sequencing was by immunoSEQ multiplex PCR. The sample yields 20,000 to 25,000 clones, approximately 80% seen once. Per the germline V gene, CDR1 is SGHRS and CDR2 is YFSETQ. V lost 0 bases and J 3 bases, leaving 16 bases between the germline ends. The CDR3 extends over 16 amino acids. What was sequenced was cells from a culture (not recorded whether cultured in vitro). The TCR comes from a human donor with melanoma. The chain recombines TRBV5-1 with TRBJ2-7; D perhaps matches TRBD1 (6 bases). As DNA, the CDR3 is TGCGCCAGCAGCTTGGCCGGAGCAGGGGACCTCTACGAGCAGTACTTC. It codes for CASSLAGAGDLYEQYF.